This T cell receptor (beta chain) was identified during a study of blood T cell repertoires in COVID-19. Assay: immunoSEQ multiplex PCR; the TCRdb copy retains only in-frame clones and omits some. The sample yields some 300,000 clones, roughly 90% seen once. Deletions cut 1 base from V and 5 bases from J, with 8 bases between. Germline assignment: CDR1 SEHNR and CDR2 FQNEAQ (reference sequence). The CDR3 length is 13 residues. The sequence came from a woman aged 30 to 39 who had recovered from COVID-19. The chain links TRBV7-9 to TRBJ2-5, with D unresolved. The sample consisted of PBMCs or T cells enriched from blood (not recorded which). CDR3 in amino acids: CASSLVARETQYF. In DNA form, the CDR3 reads TGTGCCAGCAGCTTAGTAGCACGGGAGACCCAGTACTTC.